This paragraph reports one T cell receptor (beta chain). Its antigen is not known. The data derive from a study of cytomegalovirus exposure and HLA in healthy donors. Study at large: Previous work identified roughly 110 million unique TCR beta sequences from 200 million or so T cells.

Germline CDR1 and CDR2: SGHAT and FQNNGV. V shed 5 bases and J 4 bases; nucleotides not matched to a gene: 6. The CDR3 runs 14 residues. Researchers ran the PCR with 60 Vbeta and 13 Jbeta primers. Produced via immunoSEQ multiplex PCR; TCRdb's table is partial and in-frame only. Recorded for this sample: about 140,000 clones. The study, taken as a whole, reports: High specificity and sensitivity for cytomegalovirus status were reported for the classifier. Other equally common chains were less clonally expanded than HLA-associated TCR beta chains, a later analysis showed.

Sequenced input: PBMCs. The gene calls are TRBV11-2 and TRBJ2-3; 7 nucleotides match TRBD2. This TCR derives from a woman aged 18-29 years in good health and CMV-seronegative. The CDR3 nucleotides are TGTGCCAGCAGCCCCTCGACTAGCCCAGATACGCAGTATTTT. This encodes CASSPSTSPDTQYF.